This paragraph reports one TCR beta chain. Methods used by the authors: From reference gene primer amplification, estimates of nucleated cell counts were derived. Sequenced by immunoSEQ multiplex PCR; TCRdb stores in-frame clones only, minus some. From that table come the V and J calls and clone size; the DNA was used to work out D and trimming. The data contain 250,000 to 400,000 clones, over 75% of them singletons. J gave up 1 base and V 4 bases, and 5 bases lay outside the gene matches. This CDR3 spans 18 amino acids. The germline gives CDR1 KGHDR, CDR2 SFDVKD. This entry belongs to a study of blood T cell repertoires in COVID-19. Study-level background: The samples span acute and convalescent COVID-19 from the United States, Italy and Spain. PBMCs, B-cell-depleted T cells, or T cells were the source of the cDNA or gDNA that made up the material.

Sequences were obtained from peripheral blood. This chain joins TRBV24-1 and TRBJ2-6, with 11 bases identical to TRBD1. The sequence derives from a man aged 50-59 years with active or convalescent COVID-19. The CDR3 nucleotides read TGTGCCACCAGTGACTGGGACAGGGGGGGTTCTGGGGCCAACGTCCTGACTTTC. Protein: CATSDWDRGGSGANVLTF.